The 3 T cell receptor beta chains presented below share a single source sample, sequenced in a study of T cell changes during pregnancy in multiple sclerosis (dated by TCRdb to between 2019 and 2020). The library was built by means of the immunoSEQ multiplex PCR assay. Held by TCRdb, this immuneACCESS table contains in-frame sequences only and omits some clones. Under half of the omission traces to an unresolved V gene where checked; the cause of the rest is unknown. A total of 20,000 to 25,000 clones appear in this sample, approximately 81% of them only once. The ten largest clonotypes hold 7.5% to 9% of the sample. Sequences were derived from CD8+ T cells from peripheral blood mononuclear cells, sampled before pregnancy. These receptor sequences come from a female donor with multiple sclerosis, enrolled in a pregnancy study.

The chain uses TRBV4-1 and TRBJ2-2; possibly TRBD1 for D (5 bases). This CDR3 contains 17 residues. Deletions cut 0 bases from V and 2 bases from J, with 13 bases between. The germline CDR1 and CDR2 sequences are MGHRA and YSYEKL. CDR3 sequence reads: CASSQDDSGLNTGELFF. CDR3 nucleotides: TGCGCCAGCAGCCAAGATGACTCAGGGCTCAACACCGGGGAGCTGTTTTTT.

V usage is TRBV13 and J usage is TRBJ2-7, with 9 nucleotides matching TRBD1. The germline V gene encodes CDR1 PRHDT and CDR2 FYEKMQ (reference sequence). The length of the CDR3 is 15 residues. V lost 4 bases, J lost 3 bases, and 7 bases stayed unmatched. The CDR3 spells CASSSVGTGIYEQYF. In nucleotides, the CDR3 is TGTGCCAGCAGCTCCGTCGGGACAGGGATCTACGAGCAGTACTTC.

The count of this clone is one. This chain uses TRBV7-3 with TRBJ2-1, with D perhaps matching TRBD2 (5 bases). V gave up 5 bases and J gave up 2 bases, with 16 bases separating them. The CDR3 is made up of 16 amino acids. The germline CDR1 and CDR2 sequences are SGHTA and FQGTGA. CDR3 in DNA: TGTGCCAGCAGCCACCCTGACTATCTACCCTACAATGAGCAGTTCTTC. It translates to CASSHPDYLPYNEQFF.